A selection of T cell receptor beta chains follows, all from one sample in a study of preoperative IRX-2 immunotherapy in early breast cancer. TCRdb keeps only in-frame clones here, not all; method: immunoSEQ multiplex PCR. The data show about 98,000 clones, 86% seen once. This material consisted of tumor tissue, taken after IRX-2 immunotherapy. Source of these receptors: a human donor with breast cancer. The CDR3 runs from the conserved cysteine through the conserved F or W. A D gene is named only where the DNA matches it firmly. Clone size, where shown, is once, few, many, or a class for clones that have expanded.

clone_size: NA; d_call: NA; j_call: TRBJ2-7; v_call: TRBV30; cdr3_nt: TGTGCCTGGAGCCCTATTCCCCGGACACCCCACGAGCAGTACTTC; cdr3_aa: CAWSPIPRTPHEQYF
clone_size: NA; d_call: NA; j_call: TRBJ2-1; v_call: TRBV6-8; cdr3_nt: TGTGCCAGCAGTGCCCTAATGTCATCAGCACGCAATGAGCAGTTCTTC; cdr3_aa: CASSALMSSARNEQFF
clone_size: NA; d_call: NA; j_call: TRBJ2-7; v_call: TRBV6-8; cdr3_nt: TGTGCCAGCAGTTACGACTTCTACGAGCAGTACTTC; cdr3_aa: CASSYDFYEQYF
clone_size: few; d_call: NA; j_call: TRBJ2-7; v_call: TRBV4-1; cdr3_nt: TGCGCCAGCAGCCGGGAAATGGACAGATTCGCCTACGAGCAGTACTTC; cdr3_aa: CASSREMDRFAYEQYF
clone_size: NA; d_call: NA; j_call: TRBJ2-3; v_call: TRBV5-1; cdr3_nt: TGCGCCAGCAGCTTGGACCTCAGGGAAGATACGCAGTATTTT; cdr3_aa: CASSLDLREDTQYF
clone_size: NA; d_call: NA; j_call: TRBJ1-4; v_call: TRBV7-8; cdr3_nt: TGTGCCAGCGTCGTTGGACAGACTTTTGATGAAAAACTGTTTTTT; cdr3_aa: CASVVGQTFDEKLFF
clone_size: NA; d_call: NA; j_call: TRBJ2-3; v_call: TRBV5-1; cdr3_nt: TGCGCCAGCAGCTCGAACAGGGTGGGGGATACGCAGTATTTT; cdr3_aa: CASSSNRVGDTQYF
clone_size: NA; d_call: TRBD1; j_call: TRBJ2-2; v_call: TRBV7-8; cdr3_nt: TGTGCCAGCAGCTTGGACAGGTGGGACACCGGGGAGCTGTTTTTT; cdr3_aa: CASSLDRWDTGELFF
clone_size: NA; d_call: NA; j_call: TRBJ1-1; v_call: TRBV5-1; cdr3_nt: TGCGCCAGCAGCCAGGGACGCATGAACACTGAAGCTTTCTTT; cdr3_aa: CASSQGRMNTEAFF
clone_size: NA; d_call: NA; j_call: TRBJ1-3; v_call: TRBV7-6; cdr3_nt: TGTGCCAGCAGCTACCCGGTCGACGGGAGGGGCCGGTCTACTGGAAACACCATATATTTT; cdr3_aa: CASSYPVDGRGRSTGNTIYF
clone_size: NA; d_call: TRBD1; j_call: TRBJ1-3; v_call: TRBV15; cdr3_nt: TGTGCCACCAGCAGAGATTACCAGGGGGCGCATAGAAACACCATATATTTT; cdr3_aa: CATSRDYQGAHRNTIYF
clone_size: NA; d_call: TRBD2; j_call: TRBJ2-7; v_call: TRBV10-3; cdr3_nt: TGTGCCATCAGTGAGCCCACGCCGGGACTAGCGGGAGGGACCCTCTCCTACGAGCAGTACTTC; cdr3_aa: CAISEPTPGLAGGTLSYEQYF
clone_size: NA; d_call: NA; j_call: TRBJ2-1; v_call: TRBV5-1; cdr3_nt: TGCGCCAGCAGCTTGGCCTCGCTCAGCGATGAGCAGTTCTTC; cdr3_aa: CASSLASLSDEQFF
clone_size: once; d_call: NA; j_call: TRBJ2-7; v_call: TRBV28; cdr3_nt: TGTGCCAGCAGTTTCACCGGGGGAGCCTACGAGCAGTACTTC; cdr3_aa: CASSFTGGAYEQYF
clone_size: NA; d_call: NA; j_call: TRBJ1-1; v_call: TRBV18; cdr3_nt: TGTGCCAGCTCACCAAATTCCCTTGTTTCCACGAGGGAAGCTTTCTTT; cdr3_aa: CASSPNSLVSTREAFF
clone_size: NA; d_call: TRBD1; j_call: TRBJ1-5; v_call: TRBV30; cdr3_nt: TGTGCCTGGGGGGGGACAGGGGATCAGCCCCAGCATTTT; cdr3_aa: CAWGGTGDQPQHF
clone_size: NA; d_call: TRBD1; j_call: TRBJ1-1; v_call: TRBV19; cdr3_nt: TGTGCCACCCAGAGGGGACAGAGGCACACTGAAGCTTTCTTT; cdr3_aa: CATQRGQRHTEAFF
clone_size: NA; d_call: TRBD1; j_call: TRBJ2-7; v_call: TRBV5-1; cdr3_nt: TGCGCCAGCAGCCTGGCCGGGACAGGGGGCCGCGAGCAGTACTTC; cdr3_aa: CASSLAGTGGREQYF
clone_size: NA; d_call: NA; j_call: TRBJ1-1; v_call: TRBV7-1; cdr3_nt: TGTGCCAGCAGCCGCACACAGGGCATGAACACTGAAGCTTTCTTT; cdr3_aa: CASSRTQGMNTEAFF
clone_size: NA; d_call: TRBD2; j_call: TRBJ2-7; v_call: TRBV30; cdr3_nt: TGTGCCTGGAGTGGGGGGGGTAATTACGAGCAGTACTTC; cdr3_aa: CAWSGGGNYEQYF
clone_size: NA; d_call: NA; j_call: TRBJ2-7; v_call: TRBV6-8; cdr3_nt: TGTGCCAGCAGTTCCGGAAGGTACGAGCAGTACTTC; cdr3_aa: CASSSGRYEQYF
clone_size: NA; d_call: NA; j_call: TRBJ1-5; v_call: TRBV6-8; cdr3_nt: TGTGCCAGCACCCCAAGGGGAACTAGACTACAGGTCCGCAATCAGCCCCAGCATTTT; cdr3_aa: CASTPRGTRLQVRNQPQHF
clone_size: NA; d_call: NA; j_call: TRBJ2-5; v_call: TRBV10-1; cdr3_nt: TGCGCCAGCAGCCCAGGTCTCCAAGAGACCCAGTACTTC; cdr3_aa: CASSPGLQETQYF
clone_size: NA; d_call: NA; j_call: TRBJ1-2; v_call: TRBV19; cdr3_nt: TGTGCCAGTAGTAATAACTATGGCTACACCTTC; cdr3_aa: CASSNNYGYTF
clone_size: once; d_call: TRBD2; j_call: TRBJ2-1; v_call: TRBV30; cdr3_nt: TGTGCCTGGAGTGGGGGTTTGACTAGCCTAACCCCCAATGAGCAGTTCTTC; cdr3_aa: CAWSGGLTSLTPNEQFF
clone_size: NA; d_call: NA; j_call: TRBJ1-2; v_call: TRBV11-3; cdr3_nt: TGTGCCAGCAGCTCACCCGGTTGGTCGGGGAAGCAATATGGCTACACCTTC; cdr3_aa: CASSSPGWSGKQYGYTF
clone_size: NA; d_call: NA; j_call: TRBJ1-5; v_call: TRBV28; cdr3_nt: TGTGCCAGCGGACTTCCTATGACGGTTAGCAATCAGCCCCAGCATTTT; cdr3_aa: CASGLPMTVSNQPQHF
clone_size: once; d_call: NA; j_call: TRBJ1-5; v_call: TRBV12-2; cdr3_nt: TGTGCAAGTCGCTCGCCGGGGGACAGGGCCAATCAGCCCCAGCATTTT; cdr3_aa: CASRSPGDRANQPQHF
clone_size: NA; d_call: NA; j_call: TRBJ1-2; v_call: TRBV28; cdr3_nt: TGTGCCAGCAGACGGACCGAAGTATATGGCTACACCTTC; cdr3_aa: CASRRTEVYGYTF
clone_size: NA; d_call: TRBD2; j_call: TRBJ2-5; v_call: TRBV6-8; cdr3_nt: TGTGCCAGCGGGGGGGCTAGCGGGAGAGGAGAGACCCAGTACTTC; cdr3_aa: CASGGASGRGETQYF
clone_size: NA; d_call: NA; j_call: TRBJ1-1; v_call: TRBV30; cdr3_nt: TGTGCCTGGACCGAAGACGGGTGGTATATGAACACTGAAGCTTTCTTT; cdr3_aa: CAWTEDGWYMNTEAFF
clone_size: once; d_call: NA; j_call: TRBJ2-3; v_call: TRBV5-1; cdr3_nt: TGCGCCAGCAGCTTGGTTCAAAAGGGAGATACGCAGTATTTT; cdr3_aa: CASSLVQKGDTQYF
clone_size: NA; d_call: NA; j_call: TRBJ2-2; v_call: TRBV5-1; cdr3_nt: TGCGCCAGCAGCTCGACAGGGGAGGGCACCGGGGAGCTGTTTTTT; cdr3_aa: CASSSTGEGTGELFF
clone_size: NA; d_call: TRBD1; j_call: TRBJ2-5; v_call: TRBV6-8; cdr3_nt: TGTGCCAGCAAAGTGACAGGGTACACGGGAGAGACCCAGTACTTC; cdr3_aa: CASKVTGYTGETQYF
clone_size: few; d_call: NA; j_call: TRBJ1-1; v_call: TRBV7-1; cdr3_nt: TGTGCCAGCAGCTTGTGGGCGGGACGTACGAACACTGAAGCTTTCTTT; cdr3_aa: CASSLWAGRTNTEAFF
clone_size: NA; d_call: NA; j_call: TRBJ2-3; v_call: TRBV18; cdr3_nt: TGTGCCAGCTCACCCCCTCGATTGAGCCCAGATACGCAGTATTTT; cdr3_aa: CASSPPRLSPDTQYF
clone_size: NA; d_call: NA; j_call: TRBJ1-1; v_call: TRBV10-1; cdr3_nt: TGCGCCAGCAGTAGTGGGTACACTGAAGCTTTCTTT; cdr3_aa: CASSSGYTEAFF
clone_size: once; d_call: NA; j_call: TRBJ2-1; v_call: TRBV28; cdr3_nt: TGTGCCAGCAGTCCCCTGGGGGGGGCGTTTGAGCAGTTCTTC; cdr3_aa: CASSPLGGAFEQFF
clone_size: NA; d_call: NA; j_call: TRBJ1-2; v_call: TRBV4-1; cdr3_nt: TGCGCCAGCAGCTCCCCTGTCCGGGGAGAACATGGCTACACCTTC; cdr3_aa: CASSSPVRGEHGYTF
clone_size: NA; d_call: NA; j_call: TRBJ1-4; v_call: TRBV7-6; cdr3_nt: TGTGCCAGCAGCTTTCAAGGGGGAACTAATGAAAAACTGTTTTTT; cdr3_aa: CASSFQGGTNEKLFF
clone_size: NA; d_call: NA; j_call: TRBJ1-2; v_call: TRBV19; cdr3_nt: TGTGCCAGTAGTTTCCCGGAACGGGGCTATGGCTACACCTTC; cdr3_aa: CASSFPERGYGYTF
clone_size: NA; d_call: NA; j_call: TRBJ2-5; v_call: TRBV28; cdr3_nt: TGTGCCAGCAGTTTTCCTGGGGACAAAGGGCCCCAAGAGACCCAGTACTTC; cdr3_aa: CASSFPGDKGPQETQYF
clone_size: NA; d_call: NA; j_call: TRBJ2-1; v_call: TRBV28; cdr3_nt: TGTGCCAGCCACTATGGGGGGAGCAATGAGCAGTTCTTC; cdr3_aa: CASHYGGSNEQFF
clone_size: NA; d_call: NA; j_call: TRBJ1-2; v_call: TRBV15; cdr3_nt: TGTGCCACCAGCAGGGGCTTTACAGGGAATGGCTACACCTTC; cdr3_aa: CATSRGFTGNGYTF
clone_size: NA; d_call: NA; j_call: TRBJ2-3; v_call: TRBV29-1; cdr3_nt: TGCAGCGCCCGGGGGGCCGGAGCAGATACGCAGTATTTT; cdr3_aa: CSARGAGADTQYF
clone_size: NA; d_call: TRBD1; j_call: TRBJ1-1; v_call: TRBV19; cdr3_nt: TGTGCCAGTACGGACAGGGCGGTGATGACTGAAGCTTTCTTT; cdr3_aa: CASTDRAVMTEAFF
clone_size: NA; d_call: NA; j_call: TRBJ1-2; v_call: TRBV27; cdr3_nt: TGTGCCAGCACCAGAGTGGAAACAGGGAGGGGACTCTATGGCTACACCTTC; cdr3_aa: CASTRVETGRGLYGYTF
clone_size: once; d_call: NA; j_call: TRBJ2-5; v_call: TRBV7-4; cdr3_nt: TGTGCCAGCAGCTTATTGGAGGAGTGCCAAGAGACCCAGTACTTC; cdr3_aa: CASSLLEECQETQYF
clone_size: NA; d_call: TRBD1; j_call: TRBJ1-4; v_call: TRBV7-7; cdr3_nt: TGTGCCAGCAGCCGGACAGGGAGAGATGAAAAACTGTTTTTT; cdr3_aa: CASSRTGRDEKLFF
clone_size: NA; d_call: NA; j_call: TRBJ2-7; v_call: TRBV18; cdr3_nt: TGTGCCAGCTCACCCGGAGGGCCGGACGAGCAGTACTTC; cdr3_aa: CASSPGGPDEQYF
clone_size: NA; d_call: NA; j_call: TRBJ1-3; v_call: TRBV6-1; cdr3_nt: TGTGCCAGCAGTGAAGACAGCCGTTCTGGAAACACCATATATTTT; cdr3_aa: CASSEDSRSGNTIYF
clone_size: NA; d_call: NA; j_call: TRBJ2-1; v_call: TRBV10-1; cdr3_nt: TGCGCCAGCAGTGAAAGTATGGACCAGACCTACAATGAGCAGTTCTTC; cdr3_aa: CASSESMDQTYNEQFF
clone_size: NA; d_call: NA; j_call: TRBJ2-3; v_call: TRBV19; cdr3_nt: TGTGCCAGTAGTATACGCGGCACAGATACGCAGTATTTT; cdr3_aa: CASSIRGTDTQYF
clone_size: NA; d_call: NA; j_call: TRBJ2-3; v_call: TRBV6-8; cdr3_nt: TGTGCCAGCAGCCTTGGGTCGGGGGAGGTGGATACGCAGTATTTT; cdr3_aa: CASSLGSGEVDTQYF